This passage covers 19 T cell receptor beta chains from one sample sequenced in a study of cytomegalovirus exposure and HLA in healthy donors. Sequencing used immunoSEQ multiplex PCR; TCRdb keeps in-frame clones, though not all of them. Of 100,000 to 150,000 clones listed, 89% are singletons. Sequenced input: PBMCs. Source of these receptors: a woman younger than 30 in good health and CMV-seronegative.

This clone was detected once. The chain uses TRBV4-2 and TRBJ2-3, with 8 positions matching TRBD2. The trim removed 1 base at V and 2 bases at J, leaving 5 bases unmatched. The CDR3 is made up of 16 amino acids. The germline V gene has CDR1 LGHNA and CDR2 YNFKEQ. CDR3 DNA: TGTGCCAGCAGCCAAGTAGGTAGCGGGAACACAGATACGCAGTATTTT. It translates to CASSQVGSGNTDTQYF.

The V call is TRBV6-6, the J call TRBJ1-5, with a possible D match to TRBD1 (6 bases). Germline V gene sequence: CDR1 MNHNY, CDR2 SVGAGI (reference sequence). V gave up 8 bases and J gave up 0 bases, with 14 bases separating them. This CDR3 contains 15 residues. Written as DNA, the CDR3 is TGTGCCAGCTTGGACAGCGCCTATAGCAATCAGCCCCAGCATTTT. This translates into CASLDSAYSNQPQHF.

The V call is TRBV10-2, the J call TRBJ2-1; weak D call: TRBD2 (5 bases). CDR3 length: 19 amino acids. Germline CDR1 reads WSHSY; CDR2 reads SAAADI. V lost 2 bases to trimming and J lost 0 bases, with 20 bases between them. DNA for the CDR3: TGCGCCAGCAGTGAGCGCCCTTACTATGTGGGAGCCTCCTACAATGAGCAGTTCTTC. As protein: CASSERPYYVGASYNEQFF.

The gene calls are TRBV7-6 and TRBJ2-3; no clear D. CDR1 and CDR2 (germline): SGHVS, FNYEAQ. V lost 2 bases and J lost 1, with 16 bases in between. The CDR3 totals 17 residues. The CDR3 DNA follows: TGTGCCAGCAGCTTAATGAGCGATGGATATGGCACAGATACGCAGTATTTT. Translation gives CASSLMSDGYGTDTQYF.

The chain employs TRBV28 and TRBJ1-1, with TRBD1 identical over 12 bases. Germline V gene sequence: CDR1 MDHEN, CDR2 SYDVKM. This CDR3 is 17 amino acids long. The V segment lost 4 bases and the J segment 1 base; nucleotides outside the gene matches: 7. The CDR3 reads CASSSGQGATRNTEAFF. In DNA, the CDR3 is TGTGCCAGCAGTTCGGGACAGGGGGCGACTCGGAACACTGAAGCTTTCTTT.

This chain links TRBV30 with TRBJ1-5; D is unresolved. CDR1 GTSNPN and CDR2 SVGIG come from the germline V gene (reference sequence). Trimming removed 3 bases at V and 4 bases at J, with 10 bases between. This CDR3 is 13 amino acids long. This CDR3 reads CAWSLSQNQPQHF. DNA for the CDR3: TGTGCCTGGAGCTTATCTCAGAATCAGCCCCAGCATTTT.

J is TRBJ1-1 and V is TRBV27; D call uncertain. CDR3 length: 14 amino acids. The germline V and J ends were trimmed by 0 bases and 4 bases, with 9 bases remaining between them. CDR1 and CDR2 from the germline V gene are MNHEY and SMNVEV (reference sequence). The CDR3 nucleotides are TGTGCCAGCAGTTTATCAATACATTTCACTGAAGCTTTCTTT. Protein product: CASSLSIHFTEAFF.

The chain employs TRBV11-2 and TRBJ2-1, with TRBD1 as a possible D gene (6 bases). This CDR3 comprises 19 residues. V was clipped by 7 bases and J by 5 bases, with 30 bases between them. Germline CDR1 reads SGHAT; CDR2 reads FQNNGV. As DNA, the CDR3 is TGTGCCAGCACCTCGCTCTCCCTAAATACAGGGAAAGAAAACAATGAGCAGTTCTTC. The encoded protein is CASTSLSLNTGKENNEQFF.

The chain combines TRBV13 with TRBJ2-3; the match to TRBD2 covers 10 bases. The CDR3 is made up of 16 amino acids. The trim removed 1 base at V and 2 bases at J, leaving 3 bases unmatched. Germline lookup yields CDR1 PRHDT and CDR2 FYEKMQ (reference sequence). For the CDR3, the DNA is TGTGCCAGCAGCTTAGACACTAGCGGGGACACAGATACGCAGTATTTT. It specifies CASSLDTSGDTDTQYF.

This chain's CDR3 is CASSRLEYGYTF. The CDR3, as DNA: TGTGCCAGCAGTCGACTCGAGTATGGCTACACCTTC. V gene TRBV2 combines with J gene TRBJ1-2; D is unresolved. The V gene lost 5 bases and the J gene lost 5 bases, with 9 bases spanning the gap. Germline assignment: CDR1 SNHLY and CDR2 FYNNEI. This CDR3 is built from 12 residues.

This rearrangement joins TRBV18 to TRBJ2-7; possibly TRBD2 for D (6 bases). V shed 2 bases and J shed 6 bases, with 11 bases lying between them. CDR1 and CDR2 (germline): KGHSH, LQKENI. This CDR3 spans 13 amino acids. The CDR3 nucleotides read TGTGCCAGCTCACCATCGGCCGGGGGCGAGCAGTACTTC. It is translated as CASSPSAGGEQYF. The variable domain in full, completed from reference TRBV18 and TRBJ2-7, reads NAGVMQNPRHLVRRRGQEARLRCSPMKGHSHVYWYRQLPEEGLKFMVYLQKENIIDESGMPKERFSAEFPKEGPSILRIQQVVRGDSAAYFCASSPSAGGEQYFGPGTRLTVT.

The rearrangement uses TRBV7-2 and TRBJ1-5; no reliable D call. Germline V CDR1 and CDR2: SGHTA, FQGNSA. Trimming left V 5 bases short and J 3 bases short, with 8 bases between. The CDR3 is 13 residues long. DNA of the CDR3: TGTGCCAGCAGCCAAACATACAATCAGCCCCAGCATTTT. The encoded protein is CASSQTYNQPQHF.

The genes are TRBV18 and TRBJ1-1; 10 nucleotides align to TRBD1. This CDR3 contains 19 residues. CDR1 and CDR2 from the germline V gene are KGHSH and LQKENI. The V and J ends lost 4 bases and 1 base, in that order; junction bases with no gene match: 15. The CDR3 loop reads CASSLAFLRQGAGNTEAFF. The CDR3 DNA is TGTGCCAGCTCACTAGCTTTTTTGAGACAGGGGGCAGGGAACACTGAAGCTTTCTTT.

The rearrangement links TRBV27 to TRBJ2-3, with TRBD2 matching 12 bases. The CDR3 spans 17 residues. Germline V gene lookup returns CDR1 MNHEY and CDR2 SMNVEV (reference sequence). V dropped 4 bases and J dropped 5; count of bases not matched to a gene: 10. CDR3 sequence: CASSSTPLAGGGDTQYF. The CDR3 DNA is TGTGCCAGCAGTTCTACCCCTCTAGCGGGGGGGGGAGATACGCAGTATTTT.

The chain employs TRBV30 and TRBJ2-1; D is unclear. This CDR3 spans 11 amino acids. Germline V gene sequence: CDR1 GTSNPN, CDR2 SVGIG (reference sequence). V was clipped by 2 bases and J by 7 bases, with 6 bases between them. CDR3 nucleotides: TGTGCCTGGAGTACCAGAAATGAGCAGTTCTTC. The encoded protein is CAWSTRNEQFF.

The chain links TRBV5-1 to TRBJ2-2; 8 bases line up with TRBD2. With 4 bases clipped from V and 1 base from J, the junction kept 9 bases outside the gene matches. CDR1 SGHRS and CDR2 YFSETQ come from the germline V gene. The CDR3 spans 17 residues. CDR3 bases: TGCGCCAGCAGCCCAGGAGTTACTAGCGGGAACACCGGGGAGCTGTTTTTT. It is translated as CASSPGVTSGNTGELFF.

The V call is TRBV27, the J call TRBJ1-4; D not certain. The CDR3 covers 16 residues. Germline CDR1 is MNHEY and CDR2 is SMNVEV (reference sequence). Trimming left V 6 bases short and J 3 bases short, with 17 bases between. In nucleotides, the CDR3 is TGTGCCAGCAGAACCCCCCGCGCGGGCCCTAATGAAAAACTGTTTTTT. It encodes CASRTPRAGPNEKLFF.

The genes are TRBV7-2 and TRBJ2-2; D is possibly TRBD1 (5 bases). Germline CDR1 is SGHTA and CDR2 is FQGNSA. CDR3 length: 14 amino acids. Trimming removed 3 bases from V and 10 bases from J, with 15 bases in between. This chain's CDR3 is CASSFFPGIEELFF. In DNA, the CDR3 is TGTGCCAGCAGCTTTTTTCCAGGGATCGAGGAGCTGTTTTTT.

In this sample, this clone turned up once. The chain couples TRBV7-2 to TRBJ2-7; 7 nucleotides match TRBD1. The germline V gene encodes CDR1 SGHTA and CDR2 FQGNSA. The CDR3 has 16 residues. J lost 0 bases, V lost 6 bases, and 11 bases had no gene match. The DNA for the CDR3 is TGTGCCAGCAGTTTTAGCTGGAGGACAGGCTCCTACGAGCAGTACGTC. Amino acid sequence: CASSFSWRTGSYEQYV.